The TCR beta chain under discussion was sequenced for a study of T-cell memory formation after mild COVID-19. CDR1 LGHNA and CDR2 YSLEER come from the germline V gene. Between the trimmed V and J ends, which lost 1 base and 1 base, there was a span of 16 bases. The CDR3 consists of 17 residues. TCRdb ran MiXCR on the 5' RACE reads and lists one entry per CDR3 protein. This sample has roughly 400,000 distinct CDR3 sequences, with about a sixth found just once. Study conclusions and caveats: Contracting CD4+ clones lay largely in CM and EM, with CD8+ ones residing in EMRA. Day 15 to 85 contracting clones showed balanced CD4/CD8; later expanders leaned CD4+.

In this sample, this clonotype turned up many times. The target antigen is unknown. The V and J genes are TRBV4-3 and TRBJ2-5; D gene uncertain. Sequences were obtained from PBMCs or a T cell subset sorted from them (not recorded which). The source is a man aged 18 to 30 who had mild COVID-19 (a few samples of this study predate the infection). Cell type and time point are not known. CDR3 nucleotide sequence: TGCGCCAGCAGCCAAGGCCGAGTCCGGGCCTTCCAAGAGACCCAGTACTTC. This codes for CASSQGRVRAFQETQYF.